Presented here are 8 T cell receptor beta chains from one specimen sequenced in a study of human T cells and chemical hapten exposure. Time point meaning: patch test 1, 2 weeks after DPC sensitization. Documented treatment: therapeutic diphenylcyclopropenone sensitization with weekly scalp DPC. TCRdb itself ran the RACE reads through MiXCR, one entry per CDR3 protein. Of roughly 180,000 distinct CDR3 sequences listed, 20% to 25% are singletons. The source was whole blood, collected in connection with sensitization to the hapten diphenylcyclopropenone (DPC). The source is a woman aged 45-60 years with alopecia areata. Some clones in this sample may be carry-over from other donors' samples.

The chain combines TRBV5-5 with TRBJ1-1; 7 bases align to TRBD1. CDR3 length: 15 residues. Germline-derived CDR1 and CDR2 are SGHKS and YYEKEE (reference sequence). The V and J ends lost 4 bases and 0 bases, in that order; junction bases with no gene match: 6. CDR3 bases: TGTGCCAGCAGCCGCATGGACAGGATGAACACTGAAGCTTTCTTT. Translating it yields CASSRMDRMNTEAFF.

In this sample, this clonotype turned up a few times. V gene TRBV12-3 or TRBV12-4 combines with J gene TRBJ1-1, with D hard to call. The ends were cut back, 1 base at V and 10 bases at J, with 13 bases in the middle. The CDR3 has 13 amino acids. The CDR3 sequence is CASSLGQAKLAFF. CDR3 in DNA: TGTGCCAGCAGTTTAGGCCAGGCCAAACTAGCTTTCTTT.

In DNA, the CDR3 is TGTGCCAGCTACTTCAGGTGGGTCCCCAGGAAAGGCTACACCTTC. It encodes CASYFRWVPRKGYTF. The chain carries TRBV6-4 and TRBJ1-2; unclear D gene. Germline CDR1 MRHNA, CDR2 SNTAGT. The length of the CDR3 is 15 residues. The V end lost 8 bases, the J end lost 8 bases, and 24 bases lay between the germline ends.

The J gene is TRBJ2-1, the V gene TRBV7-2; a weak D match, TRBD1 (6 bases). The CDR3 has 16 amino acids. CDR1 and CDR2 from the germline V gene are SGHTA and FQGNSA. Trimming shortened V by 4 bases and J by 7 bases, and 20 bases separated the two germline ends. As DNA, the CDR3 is TGTGCCAGCAGCTGGGGTGCCGGGACACCCGATAATGAGCAGTTCTTC. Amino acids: CASSWGAGTPDNEQFF. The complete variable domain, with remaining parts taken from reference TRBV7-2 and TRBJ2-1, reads GAGVSQSPSNKVTEKGKDVELRCDPISGHTALYWYRQSLGQGLEFLIYFQGNSAPDKSGLPSDRFSAERTGGSVSTLTIQRTQQEDSAVYLCASSWGAGTPDNEQFFGPGTRLTVL.

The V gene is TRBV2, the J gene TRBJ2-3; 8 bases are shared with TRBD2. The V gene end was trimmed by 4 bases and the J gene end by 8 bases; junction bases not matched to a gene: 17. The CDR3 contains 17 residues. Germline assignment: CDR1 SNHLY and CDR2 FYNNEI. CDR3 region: CASSVNGLAVAAGTQYF. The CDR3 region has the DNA TGTGCCAGCAGTGTTAACGGACTAGCCGTGGCCGCCGGTACGCAGTATTTT.

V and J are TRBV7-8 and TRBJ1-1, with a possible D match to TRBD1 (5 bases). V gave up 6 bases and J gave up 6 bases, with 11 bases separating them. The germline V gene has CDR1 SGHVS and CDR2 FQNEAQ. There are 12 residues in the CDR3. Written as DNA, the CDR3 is TGTGCCAGCAGGTTACAGGAGGCTGAAGCTTTCTTT. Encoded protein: CASRLQEAEAFF.

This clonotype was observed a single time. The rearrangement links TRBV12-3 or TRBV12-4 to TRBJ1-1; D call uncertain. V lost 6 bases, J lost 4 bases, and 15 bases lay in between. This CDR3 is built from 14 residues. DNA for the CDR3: TGTGCCAGCAGCCCCACCCGGGATAGCACTGAAGCTTTCTTT. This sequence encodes CASSPTRDSTEAFF.

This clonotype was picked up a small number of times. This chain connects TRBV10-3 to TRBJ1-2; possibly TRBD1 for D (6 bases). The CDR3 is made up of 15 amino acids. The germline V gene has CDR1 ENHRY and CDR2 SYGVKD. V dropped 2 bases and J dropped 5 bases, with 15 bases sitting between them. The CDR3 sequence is CAISEPLQGLYGYTF. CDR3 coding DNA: TGTGCCATCAGTGAGCCCCTACAGGGACTTTATGGCTACACCTTC.